Listed below are T cell receptor beta chains from one sample, sequenced in a study of cytomegalovirus exposure and HLA in healthy donors. The method was immunoSEQ multiplex PCR; TCRdb's version includes in-frame clones alone and lacks a portion of them. The sample lists about 270,000 clones, about nine tenths occurring once. Sequenced sample: PBMCs. Source of these receptors: a middle-aged man in good health and CMV-seropositive. The CDR3 runs from the conserved cysteine through the conserved F or W. D genes are given only for firm matches. Clone size is given for some rows only: seen once, a few or many times, or a class if the clone is expanded.

>NA|NA|TRBV9|TRBJ1-2
CASSVQGNYGYTF
TGTGCCAGCAGCGTACAGGGAAATTATGGCTACACCTTC
>NA|NA|TRBV28|TRBJ1-1
CASSVPWAENTEAFF
TGTGCCAGCAGTGTGCCGTGGGCCGAGAACACTGAAGCTTTCTTT
>NA|NA|TRBV21-1|TRBJ2-1
CASSETGLDNEQFF
TGTGCCAGCAGCGAAACGGGACTAGACAATGAGCAGTTCTTC
>NA|NA|TRBV4-1|TRBJ1-1
CASSHRAEGRGNTEAFF
TGCGCCAGCAGCCACCGGGCGGAGGGGCGCGGGAACACTGAAGCTTTCTTT
>once|NA|TRBV15|TRBJ1-4
CATSRDLNSGNEKLFF
TGTGCCACCAGCAGAGATCTGAACAGTGGTAATGAAAAACTGTTTTTT
>NA|NA|TRBV5-4|TRBJ1-1
CASSFSSQLNTEAFF
TGTGCCAGCAGCTTCTCCTCACAATTGAACACTGAAGCTTTCTTT
>once|TRBD1|TRBV13|TRBJ1-3
CASSLGPGQVSGNTIYF
TGTGCCAGCAGCTTAGGCCCAGGACAGGTTTCTGGAAACACCATATATTTT
>once|TRBD2|TRBV11-2|TRBJ2-7
CASSLNPGEGRQYF
TGTGCCAGCAGCTTAAACCCCGGGGAGGGGAGGCAGTACTTC
>NA|NA|TRBV28|TRBJ1-6
CASHPGQYSPLHF
TGTGCCAGCCATCCGGGACAATATTCACCCCTCCACTTT
>few|NA|TRBV6-6|TRBJ1-1
CASTTGTEAFF
TGTGCCAGCACCACAGGGACTGAAGCTTTCTTT
>NA|NA|TRBV7-9|TRBJ1-2
CASSSQNREIFGYTF
TGTGCCAGCAGCTCCCAGAACAGGGAGATCTTCGGCTACACCTTC
>NA|NA|TRBV27|TRBJ1-5
CASSLTGTQPQHF
TGTGCCAGCAGTTTAACAGGTACCCAGCCCCAGCATTTT
>NA|NA|TRBV2|TRBJ1-2
CASSEPLAEQIYGYTF
TGTGCCAGCAGTGAACCACTTGCGGAGCAGATCTATGGCTACACCTTC
>once|TRBD1|TRBV7-9|TRBJ2-7
CASSSWDRGFDEQYF
TGTGCCAGCAGCTCCTGGGACAGGGGGTTCGACGAGCAGTACTTC
>NA|TRBD1|TRBV5-1|TRBJ1-1
CASSLDSGGEPVKNTEAFF
TGCGCCAGCAGCTTGGACTCAGGGGGCGAGCCTGTTAAGAACACTGAAGCTTTCTTT
>once|TRBD1|TRBV5-1|TRBJ2-5
CASSGGQAQETQYF
TGCGCCAGCAGCGGCGGACAGGCCCAAGAGACCCAGTACTTC
>NA|NA|TRBV7-8|TRBJ2-7
CASSWGPGFYEQYF
TGTGCCAGCAGCTGGGGGCCGGGGTTTTACGAGCAGTACTTC
>NA|TRBD2|TRBV4-1|TRBJ2-1
CASSRYPGASGHYNEQFF
TGCGCCAGCAGCCGATACCCTGGGGCTAGCGGACATTACAATGAGCAGTTCTTC
>NA|TRBD1|TRBV4-1|TRBJ2-7
CASSHPPQGVTEQYF
TGCGCCAGCAGCCATCCCCCTCAGGGGGTGACCGAGCAGTACTTC
>NA|NA|TRBV2|TRBJ2-1
CASSRQGMDEQFF
TGTGCCAGCAGTCGGCAGGGAATGGATGAGCAGTTCTTC
>NA|TRBD2|TRBV28|TRBJ2-7
CASSLTSGKSYEQYF
TGTGCCAGCAGCCTTACTAGCGGAAAGTCCTACGAGCAGTACTTC
>NA|TRBD2|TRBV19|TRBJ2-3
CASSFLAGATDTQYF
TGTGCCAGTAGTTTCCTAGCGGGAGCCACAGATACGCAGTATTTT
>NA|NA|TRBV20-1|TRBJ2-5
CSATGQETQYF
TGCAGCGCGACAGGTCAAGAGACCCAGTACTTC
>few|TRBD1|TRBV27|TRBJ2-6
CASSSQGTGGANVLTF
TGTGCCAGCAGTTCACAGGGGACGGGGGGGGCCAACGTCCTGACTTTC
>once|NA|TRBV28|TRBJ2-3
CATQVGSTDTQYF
TGTGCCACACAGGTCGGGAGCACAGATACGCAGTATTTT
>NA|TRBD2|TRBV20-1|TRBJ2-1
CSLAGGNEQFF
TGCAGCCTAGCGGGAGGCAATGAGCAGTTCTTC
>NA|NA|TRBV25-1|TRBJ2-1
CASRPTGIYNEQFF
TGTGCCAGCAGGCCTACAGGGATATACAATGAGCAGTTCTTC
>few|TRBD1|TRBV18|TRBJ1-4
CASSPGQNEKLFF
TGTGCCAGCTCACCGGGACAGAATGAAAAACTGTTTTTT
>NA|TRBD1|TRBV7-9|TRBJ2-1
CASSLGPGQGQFF
TGTGCCAGCAGCTTAGGTCCGGGACAGGGGCAGTTCTTC
>NA|NA|TRBV30|TRBJ2-7
CAWSVATNYEQYF
TGTGCCTGGAGTGTAGCTACTAACTACGAGCAGTACTTC
>NA|NA|TRBV6-5|TRBJ2-5
CASGQFQETQYF
TGTGCCAGCGGACAGTTCCAAGAGACCCAGTACTTC
>NA|TRBD1|TRBV19|TRBJ1-2
CASRGQGSGYTF
TGTGCCAGCCGGGGACAGGGGTCGGGCTACACCTTC
>NA|NA|TRBV7-3|TRBJ2-2
CASSLVQAANTGELFF
TGTGCCAGCAGCTTAGTTCAGGCCGCGAACACCGGGGAGCTGTTTTTT
>NA|TRBD1|TRBV7-9|TRBJ2-7
CASSDDRELTYEQYF
TGTGCCAGCAGCGACGACAGGGAGCTAACCTACGAGCAGTACTTC
>NA|TRBD1|TRBV5-1|TRBJ2-7
CASSTGGSYEQYF
TGCGCCAGCAGTACAGGGGGGTCCTACGAGCAGTACTTC
>NA|TRBD2|TRBV9|TRBJ2-3
CASSVGWGGAGGVGTDTQYF
TGTGCCAGCAGCGTAGGGTGGGGAGGAGCGGGAGGTGTTGGGACAGATACGCAGTATTTT
>once|TRBD1|TRBV6-1|TRBJ2-3
CASSDPWTGPSTDTQYF
TGTGCCAGCAGTGACCCTTGGACAGGTCCTAGCACAGATACGCAGTATTTT
>NA|NA|TRBV5-1|TRBJ2-3
CASSLGVQFEGTDTQYF
TGCGCCAGCAGCTTGGGGGTCCAATTCGAGGGCACAGATACGCAGTATTTT
>NA|NA|TRBV15|TRBJ2-7
CATSRGVGYEQYF
TGTGCCACCAGCAGAGGTGTCGGGTACGAGCAGTACTTC
>NA|TRBD2|TRBV10-2|TRBJ2-1
CASSEGTSGYNEQFF
TGCGCCAGCAGTGAGGGGACTAGCGGCTACAATGAGCAGTTCTTC
>NA|TRBD2|TRBV9|TRBJ2-3
CASSGEGTSGTDTQYF
TGTGCCAGCAGCGGGGAGGGGACTAGCGGCACAGATACGCAGTATTTT
>NA|NA|TRBV7-9|TRBJ2-5
CASSLVISQETQYF
TGTGCCAGCAGCTTAGTCATCAGCCAAGAGACCCAGTACTTC
>NA|TRBD1|TRBV19|TRBJ2-2
CASIPGKGQSNTGELFF
TGTGCCAGTATCCCAGGCAAGGGACAGAGTAACACCGGGGAGCTGTTTTTT
>NA|TRBD1|TRBV29-1|TRBJ1-2
CSVKTGVGYGYTF
TGCAGCGTTAAGACAGGGGTGGGCTATGGCTACACCTTC
>NA|TRBD1|TRBV7-2|TRBJ2-6
CASSAGGTGANVLTF
TGTGCCAGCAGCGCAGGGGGAACTGGGGCCAACGTCCTGACTTTC
>NA|TRBD2|TRBV30|TRBJ2-1
CAWSVGSGNYNEQFF
TGTGCCTGGAGTGTTGGTAGCGGGAACTACAATGAGCAGTTCTTC